Included here is one T cell receptor beta chain sequence, with context. What it binds is unknown. These data come from a study of post-analysis software for immune sequencing data. Turning to the study itself: Relapsing-remitting, secondary progressive and progressive-relapsing multiple sclerosis courses were included.

Whole-study results and caveats: Elevated frequency relative to controls characterized roughly five TRBV segments in patients, TRBV5-6, TRBV5-1 and TRBV20-1 among them.

Unique molecular identifiers were present in the TCR beta cDNA libraries. Input amounts of 1 to 10 million T cells were used. These gave about 500,000 cDNA molecules, so each molecule approximated one T cell. TCRdb used MiXCR to reprocess the PCR reads, holding one entry per CDR3 protein. This sample has more than 350,000 distinct CDR3 sequences; roughly 38% occur once, and the top ten carry less than 8%. The junction had 12 bases not matched to a gene; V was cut back by 6 bases and J by 3 bases. The V gene's germline CDR1 is DFQATT and CDR2 SNEGSKA (reference sequence). This CDR3 is 15 amino acids long.

Sequenced material: blood. The chain recombines TRBV20-1 with TRBJ2-7; 9 nucleotides align to TRBD1. The TCR sequence derives from a girl aged 2 to 9 with multiple sclerosis. The CDR3 loop is CSAPKPGQGNYEQYF. Written as DNA, the CDR3 is TGCAGTGCCCCGAAACCGGGACAGGGAAACTACGAGCAGTACTTC.